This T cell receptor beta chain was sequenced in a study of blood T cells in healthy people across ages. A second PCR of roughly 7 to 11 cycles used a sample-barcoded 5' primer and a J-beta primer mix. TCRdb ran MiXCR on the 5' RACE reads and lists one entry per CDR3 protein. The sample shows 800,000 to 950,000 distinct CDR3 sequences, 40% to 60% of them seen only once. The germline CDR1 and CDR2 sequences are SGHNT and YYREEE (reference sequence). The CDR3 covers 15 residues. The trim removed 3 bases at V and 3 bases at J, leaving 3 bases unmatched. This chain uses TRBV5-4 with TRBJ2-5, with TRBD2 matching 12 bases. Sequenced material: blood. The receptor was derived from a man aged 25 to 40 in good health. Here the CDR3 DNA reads TGTGCCAGCAGCTGGCGACTAGCGGGGGAAGAGACCCAGTACTTC. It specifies CASSWRLAGEETQYF.